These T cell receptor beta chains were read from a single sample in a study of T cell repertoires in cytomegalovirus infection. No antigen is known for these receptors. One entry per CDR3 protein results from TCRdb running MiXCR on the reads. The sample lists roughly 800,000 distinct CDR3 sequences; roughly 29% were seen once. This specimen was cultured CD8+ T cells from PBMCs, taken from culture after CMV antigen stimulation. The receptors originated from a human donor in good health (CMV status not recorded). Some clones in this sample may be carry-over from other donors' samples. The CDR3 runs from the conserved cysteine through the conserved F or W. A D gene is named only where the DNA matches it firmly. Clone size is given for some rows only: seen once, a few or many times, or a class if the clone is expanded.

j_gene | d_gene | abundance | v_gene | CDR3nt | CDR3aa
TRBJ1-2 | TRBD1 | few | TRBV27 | TGTGCCAGCAGATACGGACAGGGGGCTGACTATGGCTACACCTTC | CASRYGQGADYGYTF
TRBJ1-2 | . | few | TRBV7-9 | TGTGCCAGCAGCTTAGTAGTGACGCTCTATGGCTACACCTTC | CASSLVVTLYGYTF
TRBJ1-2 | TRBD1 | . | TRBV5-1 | TGCGCCAGCAGCTTGGGGGACAGGGATCGCTATGGCTACACCTTC | CASSLGDRDRYGYTF
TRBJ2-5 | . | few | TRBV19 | TGTGCCAGTAGTATAGTTTTCAGGGAAGAGACCCAGTACTTC | CASSIVFREETQYF
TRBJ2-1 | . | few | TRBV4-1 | TGCGCCAGCAGCCAAGGAAGGGACGTATACAATGAGCAGTTCTTC | CASSQGRDVYNEQFF
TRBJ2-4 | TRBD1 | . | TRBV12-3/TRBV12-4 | TGTGCCAGCAGTATGGGGACAGGGGGTAACATTCAGTACTTC | CASSMGTGGNIQYF
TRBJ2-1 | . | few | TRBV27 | TGTGCCAGCAGCCCCGCGCCTAAAGAATACAATGAGCAGTTCTTC | CASSPAPKEYNEQFF
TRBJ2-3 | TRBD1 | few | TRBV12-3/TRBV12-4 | TGTGCCAGCAGTTTCGCGGACAGGTTCACAGATACGCAGTATTTT | CASSFADRFTDTQYF
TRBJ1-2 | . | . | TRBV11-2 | TGTGCCAGCAGCTTAGGGGGGACGGAGAACTATGGCTACACCTTC | CASSLGGTENYGYTF
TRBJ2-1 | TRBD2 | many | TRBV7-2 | TGTGCCAGCACTCCCATAGCGGGGGGACCGGATGAGCAGTTCTTC | CASTPIAGGPDEQFF
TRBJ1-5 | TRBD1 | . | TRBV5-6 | TGTGCCAGCAGCTTGGGACAGGGCCCCAATCAGCCCCAGCATTTT | CASSLGQGPNQPQHF
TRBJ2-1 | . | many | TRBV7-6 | TGTGCCAGCAGCATCGGGATCTACAATGAGCAGTTCTTC | CASSIGIYNEQFF
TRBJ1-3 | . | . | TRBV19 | TGTGCCATCATAAGGGACTCTGGAAACACCATATATTTT | CAIIRDSGNTIYF
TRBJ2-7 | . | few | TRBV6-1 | TGTGCCAGCGAAGGGGTGGCCGAGCAGTACTTC | CASEGVAEQYF
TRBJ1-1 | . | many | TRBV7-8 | TGTGCCAGCAGCTTAGCAGGGTACGGGAACACTGAAGCTTTCTTT | CASSLAGYGNTEAFF
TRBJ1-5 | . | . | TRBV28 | TGTGCCAGCACCCCGACGGTGAGGCATAGCAATCAGCCCCAGCATTTT | CASTPTVRHSNQPQHF
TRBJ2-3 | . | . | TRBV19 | TGTGCCAGTAGAGTGGGCACAGATACGCAGTATTTT | CASRVGTDTQYF
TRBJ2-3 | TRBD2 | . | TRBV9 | TGTGCCAGCAGCTTGTGGGGAGGGATCACAGATACGCAGTATTTT | CASSLWGGITDTQYF
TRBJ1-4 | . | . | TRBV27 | TGTGCCAGCAGTACCCAGGGTAAAAAACTGTTTTTT | CASSTQGKKLFF
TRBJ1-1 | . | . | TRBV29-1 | TGCAGCGTTGTTGGGGGGGCGGGTGAAGCTTTCTTT | CSVVGGAGEAFF
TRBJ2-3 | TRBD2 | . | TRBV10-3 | TGTGCCATCAGTGAGTCACCCACGGCGAGCGGGGGGCCAAAAGATACGCAGTATTTT | CAISESPTASGGPKDTQYF
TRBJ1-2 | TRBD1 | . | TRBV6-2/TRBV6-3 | TGTGCCAGCAGTGGGACAGGGGATAACTATGGCTACACCTTC | CASSGTGDNYGYTF
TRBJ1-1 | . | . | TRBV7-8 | TGTGCCAGCAGCTTAGGGGGGACGGGGCAAACTGAAGCTTTCTTT | CASSLGGTGQTEAFF
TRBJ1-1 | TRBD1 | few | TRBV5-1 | TGCGCCAGCAGCTTTGGACAGGGGGCTTCTGAAGCTTTCTTT | CASSFGQGASEAFF
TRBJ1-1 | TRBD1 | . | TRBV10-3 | TGTGCCATCAGTGATCCAGGGGGAAGGACTGAAGCTTTCTTT | CAISDPGGRTEAFF
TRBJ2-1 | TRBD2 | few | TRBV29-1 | TGCAGCGCTTCGACTAGCGGGGGGATTATATACAATGAGCAGTTCTTC | CSASTSGGIIYNEQFF
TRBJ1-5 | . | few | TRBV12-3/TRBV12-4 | TGTGCCAGCAGTTGGGCAGCTAGCAATCAGCCCCAGCATTTT | CASSWAASNQPQHF
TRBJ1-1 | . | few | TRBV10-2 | TGCGCCAGCAGTGAGAGGGCAGCCTACAACACTGAAGCTTTCTTT | CASSERAAYNTEAFF
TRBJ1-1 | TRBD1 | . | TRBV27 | TGTGCCAGCAACTCCGACAGGGGGCATATCACTGAAGCTTTCTTT | CASNSDRGHITEAFF
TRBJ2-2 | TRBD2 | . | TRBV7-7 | TGTGCTAGCGGGGCGGTAGACACCGGGGAGCTGTTTTTT | CASGAVDTGELFF
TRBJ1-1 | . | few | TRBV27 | TGTGCCAGCAGTTTACCCGGTCTTGAAGCTTTCTTT | CASSLPGLEAFF
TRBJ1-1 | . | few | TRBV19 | TGTGCCAGTAGTATTCTCAGGGTTTCCACTGAAGCTTTCTTT | CASSILRVSTEAFF
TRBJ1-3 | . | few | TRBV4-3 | TGCGCCAGCAGCCTCTACAGGGATCGTTCCGGAAACACCATATATTTT | CASSLYRDRSGNTIYF
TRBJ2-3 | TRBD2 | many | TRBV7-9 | TGTGCCAGCAGCTCCCTAAGCGGAGCGGGGTCGGATACGCAGTATTTT | CASSSLSGAGSDTQYF
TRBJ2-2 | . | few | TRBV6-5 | TGTGCCAGCAGTTACCTGACAGTTGAGACCGGGGAGCTGTTTTTT | CASSYLTVETGELFF
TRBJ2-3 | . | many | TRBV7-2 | TGTGCCAGCAGCTCTGGACCAGATACGCAGTATTTT | CASSSGPDTQYF
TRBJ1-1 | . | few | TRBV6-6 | TGTGCCAGCAGTTACTCTGGACGGCATGAAGCTTTCTTT | CASSYSGRHEAFF
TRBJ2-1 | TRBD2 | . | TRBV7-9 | TGTGCCAGCAGCTCGAGGGGACTAGGGGAACCGGGGAGCGAGCAGTTCTTC | CASSSRGLGEPGSEQFF
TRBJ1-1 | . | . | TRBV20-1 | TGCAGTGCTAGAATGGATATGAACACTGAAGCTTTCTTT | CSARMDMNTEAFF
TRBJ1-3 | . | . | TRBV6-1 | TGTGCCAGCAGTGATGGACTCCGAAACACCATATATTTT | CASSDGLRNTIYF
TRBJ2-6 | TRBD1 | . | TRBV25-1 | TGTGCCAGCAGTGAATATAACAGGGGCTCTGGGGCCAACGTCCTGACTTTC | CASSEYNRGSGANVLTF
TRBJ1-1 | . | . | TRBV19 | TGTGCCAGTAGTCCCGGGACGGTTGAAGCTTTCTTT | CASSPGTVEAFF
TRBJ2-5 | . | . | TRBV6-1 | TGTGCCAGCAGTGATAAAGATAGGTGGATCTCGTACCAAGAGACCCAGTACTTC | CASSDKDRWISYQETQYF
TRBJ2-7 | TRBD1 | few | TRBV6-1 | TGTGCCAGCAGTGGGCGAGGGACAGGGGCCTCCTACGAGCAGTACTTC | CASSGRGTGASYEQYF
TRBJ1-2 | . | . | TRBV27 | TGTGCCGGCAGTTTATCTTTGACAGCCTATGGCTACACCTTC | CAGSLSLTAYGYTF
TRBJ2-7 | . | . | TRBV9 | TGTGCCCGGCTGGGGCCCTACGAGCAGTACTTC | CARLGPYEQYF
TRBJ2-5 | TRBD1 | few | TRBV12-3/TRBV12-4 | TGTGCCAGCAGTTTAAGCCCACAGGGGATCGAGGAGACCCAGTACTTC | CASSLSPQGIEETQYF
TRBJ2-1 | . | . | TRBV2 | TGTGCCAGCAAAAGAGGGTACAATGAGCAGTTCTTC | CASKRGYNEQFF
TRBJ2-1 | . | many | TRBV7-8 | TGTGCCAGCAGCGACCCTAGCTCCCGGCGCTACAATGAGCAGTTCTTC | CASSDPSSRRYNEQFF
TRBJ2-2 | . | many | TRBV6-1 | TGTGCCAGCGGATGGCTAACGAACACCGGGGAGCTGTTTTTT | CASGWLTNTGELFF
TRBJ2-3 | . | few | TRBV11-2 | TGTGCCAGCAGCTTGAACCCCCTATCGGGGCCTGGGGGTACGCAGTATTTT | CASSLNPLSGPGGTQYF
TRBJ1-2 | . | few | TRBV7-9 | TGTGCCAGCAGCCCCAACTCACCGGCGCCTTATGGCTACACCTTC | CASSPNSPAPYGYTF
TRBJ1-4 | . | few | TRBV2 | TGTGCCAGCCCGACAGGAACTGATGAAAAACTGTTTTTT | CASPTGTDEKLFF
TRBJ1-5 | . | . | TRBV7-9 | TGTGCCAGCAGCTCCGGGCATAATAACCAGCCCCAGCATTTT | CASSSGHNNQPQHF
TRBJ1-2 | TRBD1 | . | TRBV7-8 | TGTGCCAGCAGCTTAGCGGGACAGACCAACTATGGCTACACCTTC | CASSLAGQTNYGYTF